These 4 T cell receptor beta chains share one sample of origin, sequenced in a study of T cells in Graves' hyperthyroidism and ophthalmopathy. TCR beta CDR3 regions were amplified from RNA transcripts. The HTBI primer set was used in a first-round RT-PCR of the TCR CDR3. Via MiXCR, TCRdb re-called the multiplex PCR reads, giving one row per CDR3 protein. The data contain some 560,000 distinct CDR3 sequences, approximately 14% of them singletons. Material: blood. The receptors originated from a woman in her thirties with Graves' hyperthyroidism.

The rearrangement uses TRBV7-6 and TRBJ2-7; no clear D. From germline, CDR1 is SGHVS and CDR2 FNYEAQ. V was clipped by 3 bases and J by 1 base, with 16 bases between them. This CDR3 contains 16 residues. CDR3: CASSFLGRADSYEQYF. In DNA form, the CDR3 reads TGTGCCAGCAGCTTCTTAGGACGCGCAGATTCCTACGAGCAGTACTTC.

The chain carries TRBV7-8 and TRBJ1-6; D is unresolved. The CDR3 length is 17 residues. Trimming pared 2 bases from V and 5 bases from J, leaving 16 bases between. Germline CDR1 reads SGHVS; CDR2 reads FQNEAQ. In DNA form, the CDR3 reads TGTGCCAGCAGCTTATTCGCCCGTTGGCAGAATAATTCACCCCTCCACTTT. As protein: CASSLFARWQNNSPLHF.

Ten or more counts support this clonotype. The V and J genes are TRBV28 and TRBJ2-1, with 12 bases fitting TRBD2. V shed 1 base and J 5 bases; nucleotides not matched to a gene: 3. The CDR3 contains 16 residues. The germline V gene encodes CDR1 MDHEN and CDR2 SYDVKM. For the CDR3, the DNA is TGTGCCAGCAGTTTATATACTAGCGGGAGGCACAATGAGCAGTTCTTC. Translated, it gives CASSLYTSGRHNEQFF.

At least ten counts were recorded for this clonotype. The chain employs TRBV6-6 and TRBJ2-1; D is unresolved. The CDR3 runs to 15 residues. Germline values: CDR1 MNHNY, CDR2 SVGAGI (reference sequence). The V end was cut by 2 bases, the J end by 5 bases, with 13 bases between. The CDR3 DNA reads TGTGCCAGCAGTTACACCCCCCAGGCAGACAATGAGCAGTTCTTC. This codes for CASSYTPQADNEQFF.